This is a list of T cell receptor beta chains from one sample in a study of neurological immune-mediated disorders. TCRdb reanalysed the 5' RACE reads using MiXCR and keeps one entry per CDR3 protein. The repertoire includes approximately 36,000 distinct CDR3 sequences, approximately 10% of them detected once, and around 3.9% sits in the top ten. Sequences were obtained from PBMCs. The receptors come from a man aged 60 to 75 with HTLV-1-associated myelopathy (HAM/TSP). Each CDR3 is given with its conserved first and last residue. The order of the fields is J gene, D gene, clone size, V gene, CDR3 protein, CDR3 DNA. D genes are given only for firm matches. Size is omitted from some rows. Given values are once, few, many or a class for expanded clones.

TRBJ2-1,-,many,TRBV5-1,CASSLTSGVGNEQFF,TGCGCCAGCAGCTTGACGTCAGGGGTCGGCAATGAGCAGTTCTTC
TRBJ2-5,-,many,TRBV28,CASSPLPGTLQETQYF,TGTGCCAGCAGTCCCCTTCCAGGGACTCTCCAAGAGACCCAGTACTTC
TRBJ1-1,-,many,TRBV5-1,CASSLMGGGTEAFF,TGCGCCAGCAGCTTGATGGGTGGCGGCACTGAAGCTTTCTTT
TRBJ2-1,TRBD2,many,TRBV9,CASSVEAGGPNEQFF,TGTGCCAGCAGCGTAGAAGCGGGAGGGCCTAATGAGCAGTTCTTC
TRBJ2-6,-,many,TRBV11-2,CASSFGQSGANVLTF,TGTGCCAGCAGCTTCGGACAGTCTGGGGCCAACGTCCTGACTTTC
TRBJ1-1,-,many,TRBV29-1,CSAPKDSEAFF,TGCAGCGCCCCGAAAGACAGTGAAGCTTTCTTT
TRBJ2-2,TRBD2,many,TRBV18,CASSPRASGTGELFF,TGTGCCAGCTCACCACGGGCTAGCGGGACCGGGGAGCTGTTTTTT
TRBJ2-1,TRBD2,many,TRBV10-3,CATHSGKVVNEQFF,TGTGCCACACATAGCGGGAAGGTAGTGAATGAGCAGTTCTTC
TRBJ2-2,-,many,TRBV27,CASRWDVNTGELFF,TGTGCCAGCAGGTGGGACGTTAACACCGGGGAGCTGTTTTTT
TRBJ2-3,-,-,TRBV5-1,CASSSGAVGTDTQYF,TGCGCCAGCAGCTCGGGAGCAGTAGGAACAGATACGCAGTATTTT
TRBJ2-2,-,many,TRBV5-1,CASSLRSTGELFF,TGCGCCAGCAGCCTAAGATCCACCGGGGAGCTGTTTTTT
TRBJ2-3,-,many,TRBV4-3,CASSQDGWTDTQYF,TGCGCCAGCAGCCAAGATGGGTGGACAGATACGCAGTATTTT
TRBJ2-2,TRBD2,-,TRBV10-1,CAISESIGTSGRSGELFF,TGCGCCATCAGTGAGTCGATAGGAACTAGCGGCCGGAGCGGGGAGCTGTTTTTT
TRBJ1-5,-,many,TRBV20-1,CSARGGGSGNQPQHF,TGCAGTGCTAGAGGTGGGGGTTCTGGCAATCAGCCCCAGCATTTT
TRBJ1-4,-,many,TRBV29-1,CSGQASNEKLFF,TGCAGCGGACAGGCCAGTAATGAAAAACTGTTTTTT
TRBJ1-1,-,-,TRBV11-3,CASISGTNTEAFF,TGTGCCAGCATCTCCGGAACGAACACTGAAGCTTTCTTT
TRBJ1-3,-,many,TRBV15,CATSRAGGRSSGNTIYF,TGTGCCACCAGCAGGGCCGGGGGACGGAGCTCTGGAAACACCATATATTTT
TRBJ1-5,-,many,TRBV7-7,CTLLTYQPQHF,TGTACTCTCCTGACTTATCAGCCCCAGCATTTT